Listed below are T cell receptor beta chains from one sample, sequenced in a study of blood T cell repertoires in COVID-19. The table came from immunoSEQ multiplex PCR; TCRdb's copy has only in-frame clones and leaves some out. The sample holds about 180,000 clones, 85% to 90% seen once. The material sequenced was peripheral blood. Every receptor here comes from a woman aged 30 to 39 with active or convalescent COVID-19. Both conserved end residues are part of each CDR3. Fields, in order: clone size, J gene, D gene, V gene, CDR3 DNA, CDR3 protein. The D gene is left open where the match is weak. Only part of the rows carry a size: once, few, many, or a class if the clone is expanded.

NA TRBJ1-1 NA TRBV7-2 TGTGCCAGCAGCCCCCCCGCGGGGGTGGACACTGAAGCTTTCTTT CASSPPAGVDTEAFF
NA TRBJ1-1 TRBD1 TRBV4-2 TGTGCCAGCACCACAGGGGGCCGGGTCACTGAAGCTTTCTTT CASTTGGRVTEAFF
NA TRBJ1-2 NA TRBV19 TGTGCCAGTAGTCCACAGGGACCCTATGGCTACACCTTC CASSPQGPYGYTF
NA TRBJ1-2 NA TRBV7-8 TGTGCCAGCAGCTCAAGTCTACAGGGTCCTGGCTACACCTTC CASSSSLQGPGYTF
NA TRBJ2-5 NA TRBV11-3 TGTGCCAGCAGCACCTACCGACAGGAACAAGAGACCCAGTACTTC CASSTYRQEQETQYF
NA TRBJ2-3 TRBD2 TRBV12-5 TGTGCTAGTGGTTCCCCTGAAACTAGCGGGGGGGCGTTTACGCAGTATTTT CASGSPETSGGAFTQYF
NA TRBJ2-7 TRBD2 TRBV11-2 TGTGCCAGCAGCTTAGTAGGCGGGGGCGAGCAGTACTTC CASSLVGGGEQYF
once TRBJ2-1 NA TRBV27 TGTGCCAGCAACCCGACCAGGCCGGGAAATGAGCAGTTCTTC CASNPTRPGNEQFF
few TRBJ2-7 NA TRBV5-1 TGCGCCAGCAGCTTGGACAGGTACGAGCAGTACTTC CASSLDRYEQYF
NA TRBJ1-1 NA TRBV5-4 TGTGCCAGCAGCTTCTCACACGAGAACACTGAAGCTTTCTTT CASSFSHENTEAFF